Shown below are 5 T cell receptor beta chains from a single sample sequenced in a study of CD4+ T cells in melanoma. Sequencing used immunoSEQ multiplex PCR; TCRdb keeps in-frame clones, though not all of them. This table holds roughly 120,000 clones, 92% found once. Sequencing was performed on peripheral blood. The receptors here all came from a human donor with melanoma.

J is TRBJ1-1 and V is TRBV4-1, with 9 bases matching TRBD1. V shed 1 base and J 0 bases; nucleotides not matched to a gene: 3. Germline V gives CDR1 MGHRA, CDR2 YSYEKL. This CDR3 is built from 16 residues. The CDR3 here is CASSQGTGVVNTEAFF. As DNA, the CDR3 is TGCGCCAGCAGCCAAGGGACAGGGGTAGTGAACACTGAAGCTTTCTTT.

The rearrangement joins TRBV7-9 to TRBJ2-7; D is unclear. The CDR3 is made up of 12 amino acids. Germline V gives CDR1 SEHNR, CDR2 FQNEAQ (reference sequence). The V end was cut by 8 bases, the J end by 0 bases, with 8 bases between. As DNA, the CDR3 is TGTGCCAGCTCGGGCCGCTCCTACGAGCAGTACTTC. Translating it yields CASSGRSYEQYF.

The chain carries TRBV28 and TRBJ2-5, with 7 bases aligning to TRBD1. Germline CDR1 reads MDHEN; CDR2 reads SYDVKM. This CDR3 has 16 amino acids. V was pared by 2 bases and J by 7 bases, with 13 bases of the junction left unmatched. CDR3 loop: CASSLLQGSQRGTQYF. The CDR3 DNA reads TGTGCCAGCAGTTTACTACAGGGGTCCCAAAGAGGGACCCAGTACTTC.

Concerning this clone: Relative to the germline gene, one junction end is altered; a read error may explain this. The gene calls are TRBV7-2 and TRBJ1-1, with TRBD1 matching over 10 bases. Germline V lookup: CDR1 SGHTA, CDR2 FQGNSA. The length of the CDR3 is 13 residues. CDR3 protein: CASSFMSGTGVPF. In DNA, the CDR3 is TGTGCCAGCAGCTTTATGAGCGGGACAGGGGTCCCCTTT.

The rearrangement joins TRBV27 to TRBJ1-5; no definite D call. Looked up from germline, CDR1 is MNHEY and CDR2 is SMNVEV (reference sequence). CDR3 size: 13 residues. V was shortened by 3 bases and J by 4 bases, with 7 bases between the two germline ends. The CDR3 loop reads CASSFGPNQPQHF. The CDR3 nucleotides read TGTGCCAGCAGTTTTGGCCCAAATCAGCCCCAGCATTTT.